The 26 T cell receptor beta chains reported below all come from one sample, sequenced in a study of response to subunit inactivated influenza vaccine. Using its own MiXCR run on the RT-PCR reads, TCRdb lists one record per CDR3 protein. Of about 800,000 distinct CDR3 sequences in the sample, less than 25% were seen once. Sample: PBMCs from blood, taken 4 to 6 days after vaccination. These receptors all come from a man aged 50 or older who received an inactivated influenza vaccine.

The CDR3 is CSARELGGKSYNEQFF. The CDR3 bases are TGCAGTGCTAGAGAATTGGGGGGCAAATCCTACAATGAGCAGTTCTTC. The chain is built from TRBV20-1 and TRBJ2-1; D may be TRBD1 or TRBD2 (6 bases each). The CDR3 has 16 amino acids. The germline CDR1 and CDR2 sequences are DFQATT and SNEGSKA (reference sequence). Trimming removed 0 bases from V and 1 base from J, with 13 bases in between.

The rearrangement joins TRBV6-1 to TRBJ2-1, with 14 bases fitting TRBD2. The CDR3 covers 15 residues. CDR1 is MNHNS, CDR2 SASEGT, per germline. V lost 6 bases, J lost 9 bases, and 7 bases stayed unmatched. The CDR3 here is CASSITGTSGSEQFF. The DNA for the CDR3 is TGTGCCAGCAGCATAACCGGGACTAGCGGGAGTGAGCAGTTCTTC.

The chain uses TRBV28 and TRBJ2-5; 9 bases fit TRBD2. The CDR3 has 14 amino acids. Germline assignment: CDR1 MDHEN and CDR2 SYDVKM. J gave up 5 bases and V 4 bases, and 5 bases lay outside the gene matches. CDR3 region: CASSSRGGGETQYF. CDR3 sequence (DNA): TGTGCCAGCAGTTCGCGGGGGGGAGGCGAGACCCAGTACTTC.

The genes are TRBV5-1 and TRBJ2-3; 8 bases fit TRBD1. Germline V gene lookup returns CDR1 SGHRS and CDR2 YFSETQ. V lost 1 base and J lost 4; bases outside the gene matches: 8. The CDR3 extends over 16 amino acids. The CDR3 is CASSLRPGGLSDTQYF. As DNA, the CDR3 is TGCGCCAGCAGCTTGAGGCCAGGGGGCTTGTCAGATACGCAGTATTTT.

V usage is TRBV29-1 and J usage is TRBJ2-1; 9 bases match TRBD1. The CDR3 has 14 residues. Germline V lookup: CDR1 SQVTM, CDR2 ANQGSEA. V was clipped by 4 bases and J by 6 bases; unmatched bases: 7. The DNA of the CDR3 is TGCAGCGTTGGGGACAGGGTATCCCTCAATGAGCAGTTCTTC. Its protein product is CSVGDRVSLNEQFF.

The chain couples TRBV6-1 to TRBJ2-6; possibly TRBD1 for D (6 bases). Germline CDR1 reads MNHNS; CDR2 reads SASEGT. V lost 2 bases and J 2 bases, leaving 7 bases between the germline ends. The CDR3 is made up of 15 amino acids. The CDR3 DNA sequence: TGTGCCAGCAGTGAACAGGGGCCTGGGGCCAACGTCCTGACTTTC. Protein product: CASSEQGPGANVLTF.

This sequence joins TRBV7-2 and TRBJ2-3, with D perhaps TRBD1 (5 bases). The CDR3 is made up of 16 amino acids. The germline V gene has CDR1 SGHTA and CDR2 FQGNSA. Trimming stripped 2 bases from V and 3 bases from J, with 15 bases between. The CDR3 DNA is TGTGCCAGCAGCTTACAGGGCCTTAAGGGGACAGATACGCAGTATTTT. Protein product: CASSLQGLKGTDTQYF.

The V and J genes are TRBV20-1 and TRBJ1-6; TRBD1 aligns across 8 bases. The CDR3 runs 15 residues. With 0 bases clipped from V and 9 bases from J, the junction kept 7 bases outside the gene matches. CDR1 and CDR2 from the germline V gene are DFQATT and SNEGSKA (reference sequence). The CDR3 DNA reads TGCAGTGCTAGAGATCAACAGGGGGGTGCTTCACCCCTCCACTTT. This translates into CSARDQQGGASPLHF.

This clonotype has only a few counts. This chain uses TRBV7-9 with TRBJ2-3, with unresolved D. Germline V gene lookup returns CDR1 SEHNR and CDR2 FQNEAQ (reference sequence). The CDR3 has 15 residues. Trimming took off 2 bases at V and 1 base at J, with 10 bases between the two ends. Written as DNA, the CDR3 is TGTGCCAGCAGCTTATCGACACTGGGCACAGATACGCAGTATTTT. Residues: CASSLSTLGTDTQYF.

The V call is TRBV11-2, the J call TRBJ2-1; TRBD2 matches 13 bases. Trimming at V came to 5 bases and at J to 0 bases, leaving 13 bases not matched to a gene. This CDR3 is 20 amino acids long. The V gene's germline CDR1 is SGHAT and CDR2 FQNNGV. The DNA for the CDR3 is TGTGCCAGCAGCCTAAGAGGTGGGACTAGCGGGGTCACCTCCTACAATGAGCAGTTCTTC. Translated, it gives CASSLRGGTSGVTSYNEQFF.

The chain carries TRBV29-1 and TRBJ2-1; the match to TRBD1 covers 10 bases. The CDR3 is 15 amino acids. Germline CDR1 is SQVTM and CDR2 is ANQGSEA. The J segment lost 2 bases and the V segment lost 6 bases, leaving 7 bases of the junction unmatched. DNA for the CDR3: TGCAGCGTATCCATGGGACAGGGGCCCTACAATGAGCAGTTCTTC. This gives the protein CSVSMGQGPYNEQFF.

This clonotype was detected a few times. V gene TRBV5-5 combines with J gene TRBJ1-4; possibly TRBD1 for D (5 bases). V was trimmed by 3 bases and J by 4 bases, leaving 10 bases between them. The CDR3 runs to 14 residues. Germline assignment: CDR1 SGHKS and CDR2 YYEKEE (reference sequence). Here the CDR3 DNA reads TGTGCCAGCAGCTATCGGGGGGATAATGAAAAACTGTTTTTT. Protein product: CASSYRGDNEKLFF.

The rearrangement joins TRBV4-3 to TRBJ2-2; D gene unclear. The germline gives CDR1 LGHNA, CDR2 YSLEER. Trimming removed 4 bases at V and 0 bases at J, with 12 bases between. This CDR3 contains 16 residues. The CDR3 DNA follows: TGCGCCAGCAGCCCAGCGACAAGCCCGAACACCGGGGAGCTGTTTTTT. This encodes CASSPATSPNTGELFF.

The chain is built from TRBV4-2 and TRBJ2-3; 9 bases line up with TRBD1. Germline V gene sequence: CDR1 LGHNA, CDR2 YNFKEQ. This CDR3 spans 15 amino acids. The V and J ends lost 1 base and 4 bases, in that order; junction bases with no gene match: 3. The CDR3, as DNA: TGTGCCAGCAGCCAAGGGACAGGGGACTCAGATACGCAGTATTTT. It yields the protein CASSQGTGDSDTQYF.

The sample holds a few counts of this clonotype. The gene calls are TRBV15 and TRBJ2-5; 10 positions match TRBD1. CDR3 length: 16 amino acids. Trimming cost V 4 bases and J 4 bases; bases outside gene matches: 9. Germline V gene lookup returns CDR1 LNHNV and CDR2 YYDKDF (reference sequence). The CDR3 reads CATSIGDRGARETQYF. The CDR3 region has the DNA TGTGCCACCAGCATAGGGGACAGGGGCGCAAGAGAGACCCAGTACTTC.

The gene calls are TRBV20-1 and TRBJ2-7; unclear D gene. CDR3 length: 14 amino acids. V lost 1 base and J 2 bases, leaving 12 bases between the germline ends. The germline CDR1 and CDR2 sequences are DFQATT and SNEGSKA (reference sequence). Written as DNA, the CDR3 is TGCAGTGCTAGAGGTTTAGGGCGAACCTACGAGCAGTACTTC. As protein: CSARGLGRTYEQYF.

The rearrangement joins TRBV7-9 to TRBJ2-1; D not certain. The length of the CDR3 is 12 residues. Trimming removed 7 bases at V and 8 bases at J, with 12 bases between. Germline loops: CDR1 SEHNR, CDR2 FQNEAQ (reference sequence). The CDR3 DNA sequence: TGTGCCAGCAACCATCCCGGCGATGAGCAGTTCTTC. Translated: CASNHPGDEQFF.

A few counts support this clonotype. This chain uses TRBV12-3 or TRBV12-4 with TRBJ2-3, with D tentatively TRBD1 (6 bases). V dropped 2 bases and J dropped 2 bases, with 11 bases sitting between them. The CDR3 loop spans 15 amino acids. CDR3 bases: TGTGCCAGCAGTTTAACAGGGCCCCCCACAGATACGCAGTATTTT. Amino acids: CASSLTGPPTDTQYF.

This clonotype was seen ten or more times. The V and J genes are TRBV20-1 and TRBJ2-1; TRBD1 might be the D (6 bases). The CDR3 covers 15 residues. V was shortened by 0 bases and J by 8 bases, with 17 bases between the two germline ends. Germline V gene lookup returns CDR1 DFQATT and CDR2 SNEGSKA (reference sequence). CDR3 nucleotide sequence: TGCAGTGCTAGAGACGACAGGTACACCGACGATGAGCAGTTCTTC. This gives the protein CSARDDRYTDDEQFF.

This clonotype was seen only a few times. The chain carries TRBV2 and TRBJ2-1; 13 nucleotides align to TRBD2. Looked up from germline, CDR1 is SNHLY and CDR2 is FYNNEI. This CDR3 has 15 amino acids. The V segment lost 6 bases and the J segment 8 bases; nucleotides outside the gene matches: 7. CDR3 region: CASRQTSGRADEQFF. The CDR3 DNA reads as TGTGCCAGCAGGCAAACTAGCGGGAGGGCCGATGAGCAGTTCTTC.

The J gene is TRBJ2-7, the V gene TRBV6-1, with 9 bases lining up with TRBD1. This CDR3 has 15 residues. Germline-derived CDR1 and CDR2 are MNHNS and SASEGT. The junction had 10 bases not matched to a gene; V was cut back by 6 bases and J by 4 bases. CDR3 residues: CASRTQQTGGYEQYF. The DNA of the CDR3 is TGTGCCAGCAGAACTCAGCAGACAGGGGGATACGAGCAGTACTTC.

This sequence joins TRBV5-1 and TRBJ2-3, with 12 bases identical to TRBD2. The CDR3 has 17 amino acids. Germline loops: CDR1 SGHRS, CDR2 YFSETQ. The ends lost 4 bases at V and 2 bases at J; junction bases unmatched: 8. This CDR3 is CASSLLAGGYDTDTQYF. In DNA, the CDR3 is TGCGCCAGCAGCCTACTAGCGGGGGGATACGACACAGATACGCAGTATTTT. Based on the CDR3 plus reference TRBV5-1 and TRBJ2-3, the full variable domain is KAGVTQTPRYLIKTRGQQVTLSCSPISGHRSVSWYQQTPGQGLQFLFEYFSETQRNKGNFPGRFSGRQFSNSRSEMNVSTLELGDSALYLCASSLLAGGYDTDTQYFGPGTRLTVL.

The chain has TRBV7-9 and TRBJ1-2; D remains ambiguous. Trimming took off 5 bases at V and 5 bases at J, with 15 bases between the two ends. The CDR3 runs 14 residues. CDR1 and CDR2 (germline): SEHNR, FQNEAQ (reference sequence). The CDR3 here is CASSHPTVEYGYTF. CDR3 DNA sequence: TGTGCCAGCAGCCACCCCACGGTCGAATATGGCTACACCTTC.

The V call is TRBV20-1, the J call TRBJ2-7; D gene unclear. CDR1 is DFQATT, CDR2 SNEGSKA, per germline (reference sequence). The length of the CDR3 is 14 residues. Trimming cost V 0 bases and J 0 bases, with 9 bases left between them. The CDR3 bases are TGCAGTGCTAGAGATGCAAGTCCCTCCTACGAGCAGTACTTC. Its translation: CSARDASPSYEQYF.

This clonotype was counted between two and nine times. The chain carries TRBV20-1 and TRBJ1-5, with D hard to call. Trimming cost V 3 bases and J 7 bases, with 16 bases left between them. The V gene's germline CDR1 is DFQATT and CDR2 SNEGSKA (reference sequence). The length of the CDR3 is 14 residues. CDR3 sequence (DNA): TGCAGTGCTAGTTTGAGGAACCCTTCGCAGCCCCAGCATTTT. This gives the protein CSASLRNPSQPQHF.

This clonotype has just a few counts. The chain is built from TRBV10-3 and TRBJ2-5, with 8 bases aligning to TRBD1. The germline V gene has CDR1 ENHRY and CDR2 SYGVKD. The ends lost 10 bases at V and 4 bases at J; junction bases unmatched: 5. The CDR3 totals 12 residues. CDR3 in DNA: TGTGCCACCCAGGACAGGGTAGAGACCCAGTACTTC. This codes for CATQDRVETQYF.